These T cell receptor beta chains were read from a single sample in a study of blood T cells in healthy people across ages. One entry per CDR3 protein results from TCRdb running MiXCR on the 5' RACE reads. The sample records some 860,000 distinct CDR3 sequences, about 56% being singletons. Sequencing used blood. The source is a man between 35 and 55 years old in good health. Each CDR3 is given with its conserved first and last residue. Each record gives: CDR3 length, J gene, D gene, clone size, V gene, CDR3 DNA, CDR3 protein. D genes are given only for firm matches. Only part of the rows carry a size: once, few, many, or a class if the clone is expanded.

>15|TRBJ1-5|TRBD1|.|TRBV7-2
TGTGCCAGCAGCCCCCAGACAGGGGTAACTCAGCCCCAGCATTTT
CASSPQTGVTQPQHF
>14|TRBJ2-1|.|.|TRBV20-1
TGCAGTGCTAGAGATGAGAGTCTAGCGTGCAAGCAGTTCTTC
CSARDESLACKQFF
>14|TRBJ1-1|.|.|TRBV4-3
TGCGCCAGCAGCCAAGTTGGATTGAACACTGAAGCTTTCTTT
CASSQVGLNTEAFF
>18|TRBJ2-6|.|.|TRBV21-1
TGTGCCGGCAGCACCCACAGGGGGGAAAACTCTGGGGCCAACGTCCTGACTTTC
CAGSTHRGENSGANVLTF
>14|TRBJ2-7|.|.|TRBV3-1
TGTGCCAGCAGCCCAAGTGGAGAGGCCTACGAGCAGTACTTC
CASSPSGEAYEQYF
>13|TRBJ2-7|.|.|TRBV6-8
TGTGCCAGCACCTGCAGGGGACCCTACGAGCAGTACTTC
CASTCRGPYEQYF
>12|TRBJ2-7|.|few|TRBV20-1
TGCAGTGCTAACCAGGGAGTAGGCGAGCAGTACTTC
CSANQGVGEQYF
>14|TRBJ2-7|.|.|TRBV6-1
TGTGCCAGCAGTCCCACGACGGACACCTACGAGCAGTACTTC
CASSPTTDTYEQYF
>16|TRBJ1-2|.|.|TRBV9
TGTACCAGCAGCGCAGCGCGGGGAGGACGGAACTATGGCTACACCTTC
CTSSAARGGRNYGYTF
>17|TRBJ2-7|.|.|TRBV27
TGTGCCAGCAGTTACTCCCCTTTAGTCGGCCCCCGGGGCCAGCAGTACTTC
CASSYSPLVGPRGQQYF
>14|TRBJ2-7|.|.|TRBV28
TGTGCCAGCAGCCCGCAGGGTGCCATCTACGAGCAGTACTTC
CASSPQGAIYEQYF
>15|TRBJ2-7|TRBD1|.|TRBV3-1
TGTGCCAGCAATGGTCGACAGGGTGCGTCCTACGAGCAGTACTTC
CASNGRQGASYEQYF
>19|TRBJ2-1|.|.|TRBV29-1
TGCAGCGCCTACGAGACAGGGGAGGTAGGCGGGAGGGCCCGGTATGAGCAGTTCTTC
CSAYETGEVGGRARYEQFF
>17|TRBJ2-4|.|few|TRBV7-9
TGTGCCAGCAGCTTAGGAGACACAACCTGGGGAGAAAACATTCAGTACTTC
CASSLGDTTWGENIQYF
>11|TRBJ2-7|.|few|TRBV29-1
TGCAGCGTTGAAGCAAACGGCGAGCAGTACTTC
CSVEANGEQYF
>16|TRBJ2-2|.|.|TRBV15
TGTGCCACCAGCGCGACAATGGGGTTTAACACCGGGGAGCTGTTTTTT
CATSATMGFNTGELFF
>13|TRBJ2-7|TRBD1|.|TRBV29-1
TGCAGCGCCCTCGACAGGGGGCGGTACGAGCAGTACTTC
CSALDRGRYEQYF
>16|TRBJ1-6|.|few|TRBV7-9
TGTGCCAGCAGCGTCTTCGGAAGGGGATCAAATTCACCCCTCCACTTT
CASSVFGRGSNSPLHF
>13|TRBJ1-1|.|once|TRBV6-5
TGTGCCAGCAGTTACCAGGGGAACACTGAAGCTTTCTTT
CASSYQGNTEAFF
>12|TRBJ2-7|.|many|TRBV27
TGTGCCAGCAGTGCCAACTCCTACGAGCAGTACTTC
CASSANSYEQYF
>14|TRBJ2-7|.|few|TRBV7-6
TGTGCCAGCAGCCCCCAGGACCCCTTTTACGAGCAGTACTTC
CASSPQDPFYEQYF
>14|TRBJ2-3|.|.|TRBV7-9
TGTGCCAGCAGCTTATCGGCGATCACAGATACGCAGTATTTT
CASSLSAITDTQYF
>13|TRBJ1-2|TRBD1|once|TRBV28
TGTGCCAGCGCCCCAGGGGGCGAGTATGGCTACACCTTC
CASAPGGEYGYTF
>15|TRBJ2-4|TRBD1|.|TRBV6-6
TGTGCCAGCAGTTACTCGACCCAGGGGGCGCATGAGCAGTACTTC
CASSYSTQGAHEQYF
>14|TRBJ2-3|.|few|TRBV7-2
TGTGCCAGCTCCGAAGCGCTAATCACAGATACGCAGTATTTT
CASSEALITDTQYF
>12|TRBJ1-5|.|few|TRBV12-3/TRBV12-4
TGTGCCAGCTCTCACAGCAATCAGCCCCAGCATTTT
CASSHSNQPQHF
>15|TRBJ1-5|TRBD1|few|TRBV20-1
TGCAGTGCTCGGTTTAGGGGGCAGAGCAATCAGCCCCAGCATTTT
CSARFRGQSNQPQHF
>15|TRBJ2-7|.|.|TRBV11-1
TGTGCCAGCAGCTTAGAGGCGGGGAGCTCCTACGAGCAGTACTTC
CASSLEAGSSYEQYF
>16|TRBJ2-3|.|.|TRBV20-1
TGCAGTGCCTTGACTATGCGGGGGCCGGGGGCAGATACGCAGTATTTT
CSALTMRGPGADTQYF
>18|TRBJ2-7|TRBD1|.|TRBV25-1
TGTGCCAGCAGGCCCCGGATGGGACAGCTGAACTCGTCCTACGAGCAGTACTTC
CASRPRMGQLNSSYEQYF
>15|TRBJ1-2|.|.|TRBV5-1
TGCGCCAGCAGCTTGGATAGCGCAGGCAACTATGGCTACACCTTC
CASSLDSAGNYGYTF
>14|TRBJ2-3|.|.|TRBV2
TGTGCCAGCAGTGGGGACGTGTACACAGATACGCAGTATTTT
CASSGDVYTDTQYF
>13|TRBJ2-5|.|.|TRBV7-9
TGTGCCAGCAGCTTAGGTTCCAAGAAAGCCCAGTACTTC
CASSLGSKKAQYF
>14|TRBJ2-7|TRBD1|.|TRBV29-1
TGCAGCGTGAGGACAGGGAGAGGTATAGATGAGCAGTACTTC
CSVRTGRGIDEQYF
>13|TRBJ1-2|.|few|TRBV29-1
TGCAGCGTTGGTGGCGGAACAGGGTATGGCTACACCTTC
CSVGGGTGYGYTF
>15|TRBJ2-3|.|.|TRBV29-1
TGCAGCGTTGTACCGGCGGCACAGGGCACAGATACGCAGTATTTT
CSVVPAAQGTDTQYF
>14|TRBJ2-1|TRBD2|few|TRBV7-2
TGTGCCAGCAGCTTAGCTGCAGAGGTCGGGAGGGGGTTCTTC
CASSLAAEVGRGFF
>15|TRBJ2-3|.|.|TRBV7-9
TGTGCCAGCAGCTTACGGGGACCCCCCGCAGATACGCAGTATTTT
CASSLRGPPADTQYF
>12|TRBJ2-1|.|few|TRBV20-1
TGCAGTGCTAGGGGGTCGGGAGACCCACAGTTCTTC
CSARGSGDPQFF
>13|TRBJ2-5|.|once|TRBV5-1
TGCGCCAGCAGAAGAGGGGGGCCGGAGACCCAGTACTTC
CASRRGGPETQYF
>14|TRBJ1-2|.|.|TRBV20-1
TGCAGTGCTTCGACGACAGCTGTTAACTATGGCTACACCTTC
CSASTTAVNYGYTF
>14|TRBJ2-5|.|.|TRBV24-1
TGTGCCACCAGTGATTTCACAGCTCAAGAGACCCAGTACTTC
CATSDFTAQETQYF
>12|TRBJ1-6|.|few|TRBV10-3
TGTGCCATCAGCGAAGACATCAGTGGCCTCCACTTT
CAISEDISGLHF
>15|TRBJ2-7|.|.|TRBV5-1
TGCGCCAGCAGCTTGGGATCCGTCCTCTCCTACGAGCAGTACTTC
CASSLGSVLSYEQYF
>16|TRBJ2-5|TRBD1|.|TRBV20-1
TGCAGTGCTAGGTCTCCGGGACAGGGATTCATAGAGACCCAGTACTTC
CSARSPGQGFIETQYF
>14|TRBJ2-1|TRBD2|.|TRBV7-2
TGTGCCGGCAGCAGTAGCGGGAGGAGGGGTGAGCAGTTCTTC
CAGSSSGRRGEQFF
>15|TRBJ1-2|TRBD1|.|TRBV3-1
TGTGCCAGCAGCCAAGCAGGGGGTGGCGGATATGGCTACACCTTC
CASSQAGGGGYGYTF
>16|TRBJ2-2|TRBD2|.|TRBV15
TGTGCCACCAGAGTAGGAAGTAGCGGGGACACCGGGGAGCTGTTTTTT
CATRVGSSGDTGELFF
>13|TRBJ2-4|.|.|TRBV6-6
TGTGCCAGCAGTTACGAGGGTAGGAACATTCAGTACTTC
CASSYEGRNIQYF
>15|TRBJ2-7|TRBD2|.|TRBV20-1
TGCAGTGCTCCGAGGGGCGGGACTAGCGGATACGAGCAGTACTTC
CSAPRGGTSGYEQYF